This paragraph covers one T cell receptor beta chain sequence. Its antigen is currently not known. No base quality values were provided; no much bigger clone lies one nucleotide off. This entry belongs to a study of blood T cell repertoires in COVID-19 (dated by TCRdb to 2018 to 2021). Turning to the overall study: Collaborator samples came from the United States, Italy and Spain and covered acute and convalescent phases of COVID-19. A de-identified subject ID, COVID-19 status, age in years and sex were almost always included in the sample metadata. Where HLA class I and class II types were available, the types were taken from metadata supplied by the sample provider, not from assay-based typing. Deeply sampled blood TCRbeta repertoires from subjects exposed to, actively infected with, or recovered from COVID-19 were included in the dataset. The prospective study material was composed of cDNA or gDNA derived from T cells, B-cell-depleted T cells, or PBMCs. A freely available public database, intended as a resource for researchers studying the immune response to SARS-CoV-2, is where the repertoires were released. The samples were drawn from two sources: the first 160 participants of the ongoing ImmuneRACE study, and 1,254 subjects contributed by 6 global collaborators.

Collaborating institutions collected whole blood in K2EDTA tubes following their own protocols. For TCRbeta analysis, collaborators shipped samples as frozen whole blood, isolated PBMCs, or DNA extracted from either of those sample types. TCRbeta CDR3 regions were amplified from genomic DNA by means of the immunoSEQ Assay, a bias-controlled multiplex PCR. The paper's processing steps were these. Within the assay, amplification of reference gene primers was used to estimate how many nucleated cells each sample contained. Sequence reads were collapsed and filtered to measure the absolute abundance of every unique TCRbeta CDR3 rearrangement. Productive Simpson clonality was computed per sample as the square root of Simpson's diversity index over productive rearrangements. What TCRdb holds here is the immuneACCESS table cut down to in-frame rearrangements. Part of the clones is not present; checked against another copy, under half of the missing clones reflect an unresolved V gene, and the others are unexplained. That table supplies the V and J calls and clone size; D and trimming were determined from the DNA. In this sample the table shows roughly 50,000 clones, 80% to 90% of which occur a single time. The ten largest clones represent about 7.3% of the sample.

What the work shows at the level of the full study, not this receptor alone: How much clinical and demographic metadata was included differed by source and by participant, and the metadata was provided uncurated.

The CDR3 runs 12 amino acids, cysteine and phenylalanine included. Only CDR3 DNA remains: 36 bases, in frame from the first base. CDR1 and CDR2, per the germline V gene, are MDHEN and SYDVKM. V drops 4 bases and J drops 6 bases, leaving 9 bases in between. The rearrangement combines TRBV28 with TRBJ1-1, with the D gene too uncertain to name. The receptor's source is a man aged 45-65 years with acute or convalescent COVID-19. Sequencing was performed on peripheral blood. CDR3 reads: CASSSILPEAFF. The base sequence is TGTGCCAGCAGTTCTATCCTGCCTGAAGCTTTCTTT.